Listed below are T cell receptor beta chains from one sample, sequenced in a study of cytomegalovirus exposure and HLA in healthy donors. Clones were sequenced by immunoSEQ multiplex PCR, and TCRdb holds only the in-frame ones, with some missing. This table has about 120,000 clones, about 80% appearing once. Sequenced sample: PBMCs. The receptors were sampled from a man in his sixties in good health and CMV-seropositive. Each CDR3 is given with its conserved first and last residue. The order of the fields is V gene, CDR3 length, D gene, clone size, J gene, CDR3 DNA, CDR3 protein. The D gene is left open where the match is weak. Some rows have no size entry. The others give once, few or many, or a class for an expanded clone.

TRBV7-2	15	TRBD2	NA	TRBJ2-7	TGTGCCAGCAGGGCGAGCGGGAGTTCGGCCTACGAGCAGTACTTC	CASRASGSSAYEQYF
TRBV18	13	TRBD1	NA	TRBJ2-7	TGTGCCAGCTCACCAGGACAGGGTGACGAGCAGTACTTC	CASSPGQGDEQYF
TRBV6-5	15	TRBD2	few	TRBJ2-2	TGTGCCAGCAGTTATGAGGGGAGGGTCACCGGGGAGCTGTTTTTT	CASSYEGRVTGELFF
TRBV18	13	TRBD1	NA	TRBJ2-7	TGTGCCAGCTCACCGAGGGCAGGGGGCGAGCAGTACTTC	CASSPRAGGEQYF
TRBV10-1	16	TRBD1	once	TRBJ1-1	TGCGCCAGCAGTGACGGGACAGTAAACATGAACACTGAAGCTTTCTTT	CASSDGTVNMNTEAFF
TRBV28	16	TRBD1	NA	TRBJ1-1	TGTGCCAGCAGTTTATTACCCACAGGGGGTAAGCCTGAAGCTTTCTTT	CASSLLPTGGKPEAFF
TRBV29-1	14	NA	NA	TRBJ2-1	TGCAGCGTCGCCTGGGGCGGAACCTACAATGAGCAGTTCTTC	CSVAWGGTYNEQFF
TRBV5-1	13	NA	NA	TRBJ2-5	TGCGCCAGCAGCTTGATCCTAGCAGAGACCCAGTACTTC	CASSLILAETQYF
TRBV7-8	15	TRBD2	NA	TRBJ2-2	TGTGCCAGCAGCCGAGGACTAGCGATCACCGGGGAGCTGTTTTTT	CASSRGLAITGELFF
TRBV5-1	14	TRBD2	NA	TRBJ2-5	TGCGCCAGCACAATCTTACTAGCGGGAGAGACCCAGTACTTC	CASTILLAGETQYF
TRBV2	15	TRBD1	NA	TRBJ1-4	TGTGCCAGCAGTGAAGGCGGACAGGATAATGAAAAACTGTTTTTT	CASSEGGQDNEKLFF
TRBV7-8	16	TRBD1	NA	TRBJ1-2	TGTGCCAGCAGCTATTTATTGGGACAGGGATTTAGTGGCTACACCTTC	CASSYLLGQGFSGYTF
TRBV7-9	13	TRBD1	NA	TRBJ2-7	TGTGCCAGCAGACCCGGGACAGCCTACGAGCAGTACTTC	CASRPGTAYEQYF
TRBV5-4	14	TRBD1	NA	TRBJ1-2	TGTGCCAGCAACTCAGGGGGCCGAGGCTATGGCTACACCTTC	CASNSGGRGYGYTF
TRBV29-1	12	NA	NA	TRBJ2-7	TGCAGCGTTCAAGCGGTGGGACTGGAGCAGTACTTC	CSVQAVGLEQYF
TRBV19	16	NA	NA	TRBJ2-3	TGTGCCAGTAGGGGGGCCAGTGGGACCGGCACAGATACGCAGTATTTT	CASRGASGTGTDTQYF
TRBV6-1	15	NA	NA	TRBJ2-3	TGTGCCAGCAGTGATTCCTCCCGGGGGACAGATACGCAGTATTTT	CASSDSSRGTDTQYF
TRBV5-1	15	TRBD2	NA	TRBJ2-4	TGCGCCAGCAGCTTCGGGGGGAGAACCAAAAACATTCAGTACTTC	CASSFGGRTKNIQYF
TRBV28	16	TRBD2	NA	TRBJ2-3	TGTGCCAGCAGTCCCGCCGGGACTACAACATTAGATACGCAGTATTTT	CASSPAGTTTLDTQYF
TRBV30	15	TRBD1	once	TRBJ2-7	TGTGCCTGGAGTGCACGCCGGGACAGTACCTACGAGCAGTACTTC	CAWSARRDSTYEQYF
TRBV7-8	14	NA	NA	TRBJ2-7	TGTGCCAGCAGCTTAGGATATAGGAGCTACGAGCAGTACTTC	CASSLGYRSYEQYF
TRBV2	16	TRBD2	NA	TRBJ2-5	TGTGGTTCACAGCCCACTAGCGGGAGGGCCGCAGAGACCCAGTACTTC	CGSQPTSGRAAETQYF
TRBV18	14	TRBD1	NA	TRBJ1-1	TGTGCCAGCTCCGTTCGACAGGGGACCACTGAAGCTTTCTTT	CASSVRQGTTEAFF
TRBV6-5	16	NA	NA	TRBJ1-6	TGTGCCAGCAGTTACTCTGTCGAGACAGCGAATTCACCCCTCCACTTT	CASSYSVETANSPLHF
TRBV23-1	18	TRBD1	NA	TRBJ2-1	TGCGCCAGCAGTCACCCGTTGGGGTTGGACAGGGGGCGACATGAGCAGTTCTTC	CASSHPLGLDRGRHEQFF
TRBV27	15	TRBD1	once	TRBJ2-1	TGTGCCAGCAGTTTTTTCAGGGGGCTTGTCAATGAGCAGTTCTTC	CASSFFRGLVNEQFF
TRBV7-3	13	NA	NA	TRBJ1-1	TGTGCCAGCAGCTTAAAGGGGGGGACTGAAGCTTTCTTT	CASSLKGGTEAFF
TRBV25-1	15	TRBD2	NA	TRBJ2-3	TGTGCCAGCAGTGTAGTAGCGGGGTACACAGATACGCAGTATTTT	CASSVVAGYTDTQYF
TRBV7-6	14	NA	NA	TRBJ2-3	TGTGCCAGCAGCTCCGGGGGGCCCCCGGATACGCAGTATTTT	CASSSGGPPDTQYF
TRBV6-4	14	NA	NA	TRBJ1-1	TGTGCCATCCCCCCGGACAGCATGAACACTGAAGCTTTCTTT	CAIPPDSMNTEAFF
TRBV11-2	15	TRBD2	NA	TRBJ2-3	TGTGCCAGCAGCCATGGGACTAGCGGGGTAGATACGCAGTATTTT	CASSHGTSGVDTQYF
TRBV9	15	TRBD2	once	TRBJ2-3	TGTGCCAGCAGCGTAGGGGCTAGCGGGGGGGATACGCAGTATTTT	CASSVGASGGDTQYF
TRBV5-5	14	TRBD1	few	TRBJ1-2	TGTGCCAGCAGCTCGGGACAGGGGGCGGAGGGCTACACCTTC	CASSSGQGAEGYTF
TRBV4-1	15	TRBD1	few	TRBJ1-3	TGCGCCAGCAGCCAAGTAGGGACAGGGGACTACACCATATATTTT	CASSQVGTGDYTIYF
TRBV9	18	NA	NA	TRBJ2-7	TGTGCCAGCAGCGGGGGGGACAGGGCGGGAGGAATCTCCTACGAGCAGTACTTC	CASSGGDRAGGISYEQYF